The 21 T cell receptor beta chains in this list originate from one sample, sequenced in a study of beta chain features in type 1 diabetes. The investigators reverse transcribed all of the isolated RNA, so they sequenced expressed TCRB transcripts. TCRdb keeps only in-frame clones here, not all; method: immunoSEQ multiplex PCR. The top ten hold around 0.065% of the sample, which has under 500,000 clones, roughly 31% seen once. Material: naive CD4+ T cells from blood. The receptors were sampled from a man between 18 and 35 years old in good health.

There are a few counts of this clone. In nucleotides, the CDR3 is TGTGCCAGCAGCTTAGGTCTAGCGGCCTACAATGAGCAGTTCTTC. Its translation: CASSLGLAAYNEQFF. The V gene is TRBV7-9, the J gene TRBJ2-1; TRBD2 matches 7 bases. This CDR3 region has 15 residues. Germline V gene data show CDR1 as SEHNR and CDR2 as FQNEAQ (reference sequence). V lost 1 base to trimming and J lost 2 bases; unmatched junction nucleotides: 2.

The gene calls are TRBV7-2 and TRBJ2-1; weak D call: TRBD2 (6 bases). Trimming took off 1 base at V and 9 bases at J, with 16 bases between the two ends. The CDR3 is 15 residues long. From germline, CDR1 is SGHTA and CDR2 FQGNSA. The DNA of the CDR3 is TGTGCCAGCAGCTTAGAACTCTCGCGGGGCGGTGAGCAGTTCTTC. Its protein is CASSLELSRGGEQFF.

Only a few counts were recorded for this clone. The chain employs TRBV27 and TRBJ2-3; D not resolved. V lost 5 bases and J lost 5, with 23 bases in between. This CDR3 comprises 17 residues. The germline V gene encodes CDR1 MNHEY and CDR2 SMNVEV (reference sequence). The CDR3 DNA is TGTGCCAGCAGTCCCCAATTTACTGCGCGATGGGGAGATACGCAGTATTTT. Translated: CASSPQFTARWGDTQYF.

The chain uses TRBV9 and TRBJ2-1, with TRBD2 identical over 7 bases. V gave up 6 bases and J gave up 5 bases; unmatched junction bases: 11. The V gene's germline CDR1 is SGDLS and CDR2 YYNGEE. The length of the CDR3 is 15 residues. The CDR3 reads CASTTEASGNNEQFF. CDR3 in DNA: TGTGCCAGCACCACGGAGGCTAGCGGAAACAATGAGCAGTTCTTC.

This chain joins TRBV9 and TRBJ2-7; D remains ambiguous. Germline CDR1 and CDR2: SGDLS and YYNGEE. V was trimmed by 2 bases and J by 6 bases, leaving 15 bases between them. The CDR3 sequence is 14 residues long. The CDR3 loop reads CASSVSLMGSEQYF. The CDR3 region has the DNA TGTGCCAGCAGCGTTTCACTCATGGGTAGCGAGCAGTACTTC.

The chain couples TRBV6-1 to TRBJ2-3; TRBD2 matches 12 bases. CDR1 is MNHNS, CDR2 SASEGT, per germline. The CDR3 is 16 amino acids. V gave up 1 base and J gave up 1 base; unmatched junction bases: 0. This CDR3 reads CASSEGLAGGTDTQYF. CDR3 bases: TGTGCCAGCAGTGAAGGACTAGCGGGGGGCACAGATACGCAGTATTTT.

This clone has a handful of counts. The chain couples TRBV5-4 to TRBJ2-3, with no clear D. Germline loops: CDR1 SGHNT, CDR2 YYREEE (reference sequence). This CDR3 spans 15 amino acids. The V end lost 10 bases, the J end lost 4 bases, and 22 bases lay between the germline ends. The CDR3 nucleotides read TGTGCCGCCTCGGCGCGATCGGATGGGCCAGATACGCAGTATTTT. Translation gives CAASARSDGPDTQYF.

V usage is TRBV6-5 and J usage is TRBJ1-6; 8 positions agree with TRBD1. V was pared by 6 bases and J by 7 bases, with 2 bases of the junction left unmatched. Germline CDR1 reads MNHEY; CDR2 reads SVGAGI. The CDR3 consists of 13 residues. Here the CDR3 DNA reads TGTGCCAGCAGGGGACAGGCAAATTCACCCCTCCACTTT. Amino acid sequence: CASRGQANSPLHF.

In its sample, this clone was seen a few times. The CDR3 loop reads CSVEDPGPNQETQYF. Written as DNA, the CDR3 is TGCAGCGTTGAAGATCCGGGACCCAACCAAGAGACCCAGTACTTC. V gene TRBV29-1 combines with J gene TRBJ2-5; either TRBD1 or TRBD2 may fit D (5 bases each). The CDR3 has 15 amino acids. Trimming shortened V by 0 bases and J by 0 bases, and 11 bases separated the two germline ends. Looked up from germline, CDR1 is SQVTM and CDR2 is ANQGSEA.

The chain joins TRBV13 to TRBJ2-3; 12 bases agree with TRBD2. Germline-derived CDR1 and CDR2 are PRHDT and FYEKMQ (reference sequence). Trimming removed 5 bases from V and 0 bases from J; junction bases left unmatched: 9. The CDR3 is made up of 18 amino acids. In nucleotides, the CDR3 is TGTGCCAGCAGCGGACCTAGCGGGAGGGCCTCTAGCACAGATACGCAGTATTTT. This sequence encodes CASSGPSGRASSTDTQYF.

There are a few counts of this clone. Other DNA sequences of this sample code for an identical CDR3. The rearrangement joins TRBV15 to TRBJ2-5; D uncertain. Germline CDR1 and CDR2: LNHNV and YYDKDF (reference sequence). The CDR3 runs 13 residues. The germline V and J ends were trimmed by 5 bases and 1 base, with 8 bases remaining between them. The CDR3 protein is CATSRAGQETQYF. The CDR3 DNA reads TGTGCCACCAGCCGCGCAGGCCAAGAGACCCAGTACTTC.

V is TRBV28 and J is TRBJ1-1, with D unclear. The germline CDR1 and CDR2 sequences are MDHEN and SYDVKM. V dropped 7 bases and J dropped 5 bases, with 8 bases sitting between them. The CDR3 extends over 11 amino acids. CDR3 residues: CASTSTTEAFF. CDR3 DNA: TGTGCCAGCACCTCTACGACTGAAGCTTTCTTT.

This clone has just a few counts. J is TRBJ1-2 and V is TRBV19; D is ambiguous. V lost 6 bases and J lost 4, with 12 bases in between. CDR1 is LNHDA, CDR2 SQIVND, per germline (reference sequence). The CDR3 totals 13 residues. CDR3 region: CASSQIEGYGYTF. For the CDR3, the DNA is TGTGCCAGTAGCCAGATCGAGGGCTATGGCTACACCTTC.

This clone was counted a few times. The chain couples TRBV14 to TRBJ2-5; D uncertain. The CDR3 is 13 residues long. Deletions cut 0 bases from V and 9 bases from J, with 11 bases between. CDR1 and CDR2 from the germline V gene are SGHDN and FVKESK. CDR3 loop: CASSQDTPRAQYF. CDR3 nucleotide sequence: TGTGCCAGCAGCCAAGATACCCCTCGGGCCCAGTACTTC.

V and J are TRBV28 and TRBJ2-5; TRBD1 is a possible D gene (5 bases). Germline values: CDR1 MDHEN, CDR2 SYDVKM. The CDR3 extends over 14 amino acids. The ends were cut back, 3 bases at V and 3 bases at J, with 11 bases in the middle. The CDR3 spells CASSFADTKETQYF. In DNA, the CDR3 is TGTGCCAGCAGTTTCGCGGACACCAAAGAGACCCAGTACTTC.

The chain combines TRBV9 with TRBJ1-1, with 7 bases aligning to TRBD1. Germline CDR1 is SGDLS and CDR2 is YYNGEE. Trimming cost V 0 bases and J 3 bases; bases outside gene matches: 5. The CDR3 totals 15 residues. In DNA, the CDR3 is TGTGCCAGCAGCGTAGCGGGACAGTTTGACACTGAAGCTTTCTTT. Translating it yields CASSVAGQFDTEAFF.

The chain has TRBV29-1 and TRBJ1-1, with TRBD1 matching 8 bases. Losses at the gene ends were 7 bases for V and 4 bases for J; bases not matched to a gene: 2. CDR1 and CDR2 (germline): SQVTM, ANQGSEA. The CDR3 spans 11 residues. CDR3 bases: TGCAGCGGAGACAGGGGCACTGAAGCTTTCTTT. Translation: CSGDRGTEAFF. The full variable domain, with the rest looked up from reference TRBV29-1 and TRBJ1-1, is SAVISQKPSRDICQRGTSLTIQCQVDSQVTMMFWYRQQPGQSLTLIATANQGSEATYESGFVIDKFPISRPNLTFSTLTVSNMSPEDSSIYLCSGDRGTEAFFGQGTRLTVV.

The CDR3 DNA follows: TGTGCCAGCAGCGTCCCGGGACTAGCGTACAATGAGCAGTTCTTC. This translates into CASSVPGLAYNEQFF. V usage is TRBV9 and J usage is TRBJ2-1, with 10 bases aligning to TRBD2. V lost 2 bases and J lost 4; bases outside the gene matches: 3. Germline loops: CDR1 SGDLS, CDR2 YYNGEE. The CDR3 length is 15 residues.

A few counts support this clone. The chain has TRBV30 and TRBJ1-2; D gene ambiguous. The CDR3 sequence is 14 residues long. Trimming shortened V by 0 bases and J by 6 bases, and 14 bases separated the two germline ends. The germline gives CDR1 GTSNPN, CDR2 SVGIG (reference sequence). As DNA, the CDR3 is TGTGCCTGGAGTGTTAGAGGAGGCGGCCATGGCTACACCTTC. Translated: CAWSVRGGGHGYTF.

This clone was seen a single time. The gene calls are TRBV5-1 and TRBJ1-1; D is perhaps TRBD1 (5 bases). V gave up 7 bases and J gave up 1 base, with 11 bases separating them. The CDR3 runs to 13 residues. Germline V gene data show CDR1 as SGHRS and CDR2 as YFSETQ. CDR3 DNA sequence: TGCGCCAGCGGGGCCCGGGGGAACACTGAAGCTTTCTTT. Translation gives CASGARGNTEAFF.

This chain connects TRBV4-3 to TRBJ2-6; D is uncertain. V was trimmed by 0 bases and J by 3 bases, leaving 12 bases between them. Germline loops: CDR1 LGHNA, CDR2 YSLEER. This CDR3 spans 17 amino acids. The CDR3 DNA reads TGCGCCAGCAGCCAAGAAGGTCCCGATTTTGGGGCCAACGTCCTGACTTTC. It encodes CASSQEGPDFGANVLTF.